This T cell receptor beta chain was found in a study of shared clonotypes between healthy human individuals. Overall study context: A donor's plate count was three for CD4 naive and three for CD4 memory; CD8 naive had two and CD8 memory one.

V shed 0 bases, J shed 5 bases, and the junction held 4 bases outside the gene matches. This CDR3 has 15 residues. Germline V lookup: CDR1 SGHRS, CDR2 YFSETQ. Profiled with immunoSEQ multiplex PCR; TCRdb holds only in-frame clones, not every one. The table lists roughly 2.6 million clones, around 94% of them singletons. A remark on this clone: Other DNA sequences in the same sample also yield this CDR3.

Specimen: naive CD4+ T cells sorted from blood. The subset: CD45RA+ positively selected. The gene calls are TRBV5-1 and TRBJ2-5; 10 bases map to TRBD1. The TCR sequence derives from a man aged 18 to 29 in good health. CDR3 residues: CASSLGQGARETQYF. CDR3 coding DNA: TGCGCCAGCAGCTTGGGACAGGGGGCTCGGGAGACCCAGTACTTC.